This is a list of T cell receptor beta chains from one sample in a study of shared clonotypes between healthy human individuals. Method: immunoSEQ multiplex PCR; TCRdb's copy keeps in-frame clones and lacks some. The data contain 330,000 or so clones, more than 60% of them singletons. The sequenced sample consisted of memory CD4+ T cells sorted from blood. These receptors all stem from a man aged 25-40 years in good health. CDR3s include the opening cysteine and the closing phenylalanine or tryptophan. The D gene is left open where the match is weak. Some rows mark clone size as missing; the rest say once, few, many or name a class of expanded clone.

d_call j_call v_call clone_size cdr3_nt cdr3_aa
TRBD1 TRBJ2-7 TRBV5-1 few TGCGCCAGCAGCTTGGGACAGGGGAGATCCTACGAGCAGTACTTC CASSLGQGRSYEQYF
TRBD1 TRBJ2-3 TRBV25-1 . TGTGCCAGCAGTGGCCAGACAGGGGGCATACGGACAGATACGCAGTATTTT CASSGQTGGIRTDTQYF
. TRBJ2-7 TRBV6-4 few TGTGCCAGCTCCGTAGGACCGGGTGACTCCTACGAGCAGTACTTC CASSVGPGDSYEQYF
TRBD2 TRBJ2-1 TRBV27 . TGTGCCAGCACCCCTTTGCTAGCGGGAGTTTATGAGCAGTTCTTC CASTPLLAGVYEQFF
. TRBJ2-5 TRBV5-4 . TGTGCCAGCAGCTTAGTAGGCGGCTCGAAAGAGACCCAGTACTTC CASSLVGGSKETQYF
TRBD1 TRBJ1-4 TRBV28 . TGTGCCAGCAGTAACAGGGGCAGAGTTGAAAAACTGTTTTTT CASSNRGRVEKLFF
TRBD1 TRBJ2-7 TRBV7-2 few TGTGCCAGCAGCTCTTACAGGGGCGGGTACGAGCAGTACTTC CASSSYRGGYEQYF
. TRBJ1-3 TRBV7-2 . TGTGCCAGCAGCTTAGAACCCAGGGTCTTTCCTTCGAACACCATATATTTT CASSLEPRVFPSNTIYF
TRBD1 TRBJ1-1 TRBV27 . TGTGCCAGCAGTTTAAACTCTTGGGGACAGGGCAGGGGCACTGAAGCTTTCTTT CASSLNSWGQGRGTEAFF
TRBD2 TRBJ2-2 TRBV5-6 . TGTGCCAGCAGCTTGGGGGGACTAGCGGGAGCAGCCGGGGAGCTGTTTTTT CASSLGGLAGAAGELFF
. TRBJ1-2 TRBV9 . TGTGCCAGCAGCTCAATAGGGTCGGGCGGCTACACCTTC CASSSIGSGGYTF
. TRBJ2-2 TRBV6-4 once TGTGCCAGCAGTATCGAGGGAGCCACCGGGGAGCTGTTTTTT CASSIEGATGELFF
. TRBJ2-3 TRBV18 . TGTGCCAGCTCACCGGCTATTGGGGATACGCAGTATTTT CASSPAIGDTQYF
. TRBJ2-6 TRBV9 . TGTGCCAGCAGTGATGTCCCCTCTGGGGCCAACGTCCTGACTTTC CASSDVPSGANVLTF
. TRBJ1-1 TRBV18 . TGTGCCAGCTCATCCACAGCTCGGAACATGAACACTGAAGCTTTCTTT CASSSTARNMNTEAFF
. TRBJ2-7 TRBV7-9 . TGTGCCAGCAGCTTCGGTCTGGGAAACACGGAGCAGTACTTC CASSFGLGNTEQYF
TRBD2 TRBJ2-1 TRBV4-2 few TGTGCCAGCAGCCGACCGGGACTAGCGGACAATGAGCAGTTCTTC CASSRPGLADNEQFF
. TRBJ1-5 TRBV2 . TGTGCCAGCAGTGAAGAATTCAATCAGCCCCAGCATTTT CASSEEFNQPQHF
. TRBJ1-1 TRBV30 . TGTGCCTGGGGACGTTCCATGAACACTGAAGCTTTCTTT CAWGRSMNTEAFF
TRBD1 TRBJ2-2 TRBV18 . TGTGCCAGCTCACCGCGTCTACCGGGACAGGACACCGGGGAGCTGTTTTTT CASSPRLPGQDTGELFF
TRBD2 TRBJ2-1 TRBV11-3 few TGTGCCAGCAGCTTAGTGGGTTTAGCGGGGCTAGGGGAGCAGTTCTTC CASSLVGLAGLGEQFF
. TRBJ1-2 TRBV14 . TGTGCCAGCAGCCAAGGAGGGGTCAGGTCTAACTATGGCTACACCTTC CASSQGGVRSNYGYTF
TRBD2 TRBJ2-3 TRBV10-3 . TGTGCCATCAGTAGGCTAGCGGGAGGGTCTAGCACAGATACGCAGTATTTT CAISRLAGGSSTDTQYF
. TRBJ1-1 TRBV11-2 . TGTGCCAGCAGCTTCCTAAACACTGAAGCTTTCTTT CASSFLNTEAFF
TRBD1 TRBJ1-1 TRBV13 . TGTGCCACTTCCCGGACAGGGGAAGCTTTCTTT CATSRTGEAFF
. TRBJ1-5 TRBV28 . TGTGCCAGCAGTTTTCAGCGAGATCAGCCCCAGCATTTT CASSFQRDQPQHF
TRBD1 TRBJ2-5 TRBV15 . TGTGCCACCAGCAGTAGACAGGGGAGAGAGACCCAGTACTTC CATSSRQGRETQYF
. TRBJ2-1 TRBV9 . TGTGCCAGCAGCCCCTCCCCTCGTTTGGATGAGCAGTTCTTC CASSPSPRLDEQFF
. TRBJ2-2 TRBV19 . TGTGCCAGTAGTATAGATTTCGTGAACACCGGGGAGCTGTTTTTT CASSIDFVNTGELFF
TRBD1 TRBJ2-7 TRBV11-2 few TGTGCCAGCAGATTAACAGGGGGATCAAGCGAGCAGTACTTC CASRLTGGSSEQYF
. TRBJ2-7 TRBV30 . TGTGCCTGGGGTAAGGGGGGTTACGAGCAGTACTTC CAWGKGGYEQYF
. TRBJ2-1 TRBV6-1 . TGTGCCAGCAGTACAGGGTTCTCCTACAATGAGCAGTTCTTC CASSTGFSYNEQFF